This is a list of T cell receptor beta chains from one sample in a study of cytomegalovirus exposure and HLA in healthy donors. Sequencing used immunoSEQ multiplex PCR; TCRdb keeps in-frame clones, though not all of them. Of some 140,000 clones listed, around 70% are singletons. Specimen: PBMCs. The receptors here all came from a man aged 30 to 45 in good health and CMV-seronegative. CDR3s include the opening cysteine and the closing phenylalanine or tryptophan. Size is stated for part of the rows, as once, few or many counts, or as a class when the clone is expanded.

TRBV7-3,-,CASSLQGALTEAFF
TRBV6-1,-,CASSAHFEQYF
TRBV5-1,-,CASSFSFSGRGNEQYF
TRBV11-1,-,CASSRGATRQNTEAFF
TRBV19,-,CASTSGQGWNEQFF
TRBV11-3,-,CASGDSSGMTDTQYF
TRBV4-1,-,CASSLGLVNEQFF
TRBV10-3,-,CASRPRDRGPDNEQFF
TRBV7-9,-,CASSSPGTEIYGYTF
TRBV6-5,once,CASSKQGTSEAFF
TRBV29-1,-,CSHISYTEAFF
TRBV14,-,CASSQDQGLTEAFF
TRBV4-3,-,CASSQDPGEENTEAFF
TRBV11-2,few,CASSLAGAAVF
TRBV28,-,CASSLKGGGYFGYTF
TRBV18,-,CASRQGDYNSPLHF
TRBV15,-,CATSSRGSGDTQYF
TRBV9,-,CASSVESGYEQFF
TRBV6-5,once,CASSSGTGEAHQPQHF
TRBV12-1,few,CASTPPQETQYF
TRBV18,-,CASSLEGGYEQYF
TRBV25-1,-,CASSEAATGGYGYTF
TRBV28,-,CASRGQVEHGGYTF
TRBV7-2,-,CASRPTGAPNTGELFF
TRBV12-5,-,CASGRSRGVNTEAFF
TRBV5-3,-,CARSLAGDNEKLFF
TRBV4-2,-,CASSQQLIGGGEQYF
TRBV5-1,-,CASSLDSFNYGYTF
TRBV28,few,CASRRAILEEKLFF
TRBV11-2,-,CASSLPTGGAGTDTQYF
TRBV5-1,-,CASSLLSGLLNLSF
TRBV11-3,-,CASSFGHSEAFF
TRBV7-3,-,CASSLTGANTGELFF
TRBV28,-,CASNGGLGDQPQHF
TRBV11-2,-,CASCKQGEANEKLFF
TRBV28,-,CASTPVVGDTDTQYF
TRBV15,few,CATSGTGHEQYF
TRBV6-4,-,CASSDSSGRGVPERAFF
TRBV11-1,-,CASSKRGGPEQYF
TRBV5-6,-,CASSFSGLWETQYF
TRBV7-8,-,CASSFAEGRGETQYF
TRBV4-3,-,CASSQDTGIAEAFF
TRBV7-8,-,CASSPRGDGTEAFF
TRBV5-1,-,CASSKPAGSYEQYF
TRBV4-3,-,CASSQVGRGMNTEAFF
TRBV30,-,CAGREFYNSPLHF
TRBV27,-,CASNLAGGPPSTQYF
TRBV19,-,CASSNSGLTLFF
TRBV25-1,-,CASSEFGGPSYEQYF
TRBV28,once,CAGARGNIQYF
TRBV28,-,CASSSGGSLMQYF
TRBV9,-,CASSASPLSSYEQYF
TRBV6-5,-,CASSTGTSGYEQFF